This T cell receptor beta chain was observed in a study of blood T cell repertoires in COVID-19. Study-wide background: The analysed material was cDNA or gDNA that came from T cells, B-cell-depleted T cells, or PBMCs.

In the original analysis: Nucleated cell counts were estimated from reference gene primer amplification. The data were produced by immunoSEQ multiplex PCR, yet TCRdb's version contains in-frame clones alone and is incomplete. V and J calls and clone size are copied from that table; D and trimming were computed from the DNA. The data contain more than 250,000 clones, around 89% of them singletons. CDR1 and CDR2 (germline): LNHDA, SQIVND (reference sequence). The CDR3 is 13 amino acids. For this clone: The junction and the germline gene differ at one end; a read error may be behind it.

Sample: peripheral blood. The clonotype comes from a woman aged 25 to 39 with COVID-19, enrolled during active disease. The J gene is TRBJ1-5, the V gene TRBV19, with 9 bases matching TRBD1. The CDR3 spells CASTNRGHQPQHF. The DNA of the CDR3 is TGTGCGAGTACCAACAGGGGGCATCAGCCCCAGCATTTT.